The sample holds a few counts of the clone carrying this TCR beta chain. Its target is unknown. These data belong to a study of cytomegalovirus exposure and HLA in healthy donors. Study-wide results and limits: Most of the TCR beta V segments (in an earlier analysis) were productive either about 87% or about 30% of the time.

Researchers ran the PCR with 60 Vbeta and 13 Jbeta primers. Generated by immunoSEQ multiplex PCR, the TCRdb table keeps only in-frame clones and is missing some. This sample yields hundreds of thousands of clones, of which 65% to 80% are seen a single time; roughly 15% belongs to the top ten. This CDR3 spans 13 amino acids. The V gene's germline CDR1 is SNHLY and CDR2 FYNNEI. V shed 6 bases and J shed 8 bases, with 16 bases lying between them. This clonotype was obtained from a man aged 40-49 years in good health and CMV-seronegative. The V and J genes are TRBV2 and TRBJ1-2; no clear D. Source material: PBMCs. CDR3 residues: CASRDGVNGGYTF. CDR3 nucleotide sequence: TGTGCCAGCAGAGACGGGGTTAACGGGGGCTACACCTTC.